The 7 T cell receptor beta chains presented below share a single source sample, sequenced in a study of shared clonotypes between healthy human individuals. Here immunoSEQ multiplex PCR was the method, and the copy in TCRdb shows in-frame clones only, minus some. This table holds approximately 480,000 clones, 75% to 80% found once. The source material was PBMCs. Receptors originate from a woman aged 35 to 49 in good health. Some clones in this sample may be carry-over from other donors' samples.

This chain links TRBV30 with TRBJ1-6; D not resolved. Germline V gene data show CDR1 as GTSNPN and CDR2 as SVGIG (reference sequence). CDR3 length: 14 amino acids. V was trimmed by 5 bases and J by 13 bases, leaving 21 bases between them. This CDR3 reads CAWAPRGFASPLHF. The CDR3 bases are TGTGCCTGGGCACCCAGAGGTTTTGCGTCTCCCCTCCACTTT.

The gene calls are TRBV2 and TRBJ1-3; D is uncertain. Germline V gene sequence: CDR1 SNHLY, CDR2 FYNNEI. V lost 7 bases, J lost 0 bases, and 7 bases lay in between. The CDR3 covers 13 residues. The CDR3: CASTQSSGNTIYF. The CDR3 DNA follows: TGTGCCAGCACGCAGAGCTCTGGAAACACCATATATTTT.

On this clone: Within the sample, other DNA sequences also encode this same CDR3. The gene calls are TRBV2 and TRBJ1-1, with D uncertain. The V gene lost 6 bases and the J gene lost 2 bases, with 4 bases spanning the gap. The CDR3 totals 11 residues. Germline CDR1 reads SNHLY; CDR2 reads FYNNEI. The CDR3 protein is CASRVNTEAFF. CDR3 coding DNA: TGTGCCAGCAGGGTAAACACTGAAGCTTTCTTT.

This clone showed up just a few times. The rearrangement uses TRBV28 and TRBJ1-2; the D gene is possibly TRBD1 (5 bases). Trimming cost V 5 bases and J 7 bases, with 11 bases left between them. The germline gives CDR1 MDHEN, CDR2 SYDVKM. The CDR3 loop spans 12 amino acids. The CDR3 nucleotides are TGTGCCAGCAGTCCCCCAGGGATTGGCTACACCTTC. Amino acid sequence: CASSPPGIGYTF.

The genes are TRBV5-1 and TRBJ2-2; 9 bases line up with TRBD2. After removal of 5 bases from V and 1 base from J, the junction contained 3 bases not matched to a gene. The CDR3 is made up of 15 amino acids. CDR1 is SGHRS, CDR2 YFSETQ, per germline. As DNA, the CDR3 is TGCGCCAGCAGTAGTAGCGGGGGGAACACCGGGGAGCTGTTTTTT. Translated, it gives CASSSSGGNTGELFF.

V gene TRBV9 combines with J gene TRBJ2-7; tentatively, D is TRBD1 or TRBD2 (5 bases each). The CDR3 extends over 13 amino acids. V lost 4 bases, J lost 2 bases, and 10 bases lay in between. Germline V gene data show CDR1 as SGDLS and CDR2 as YYNGEE. CDR3 residues: CASSPGRTYEQYF. The CDR3 DNA follows: TGTGCCAGCAGCCCGGGACGGACCTACGAGCAGTACTTC.

The chain employs TRBV15 and TRBJ1-3; D call uncertain. The CDR3 is 16 residues long. Per the germline V gene, CDR1 is LNHNV and CDR2 is YYDKDF (reference sequence). V was clipped by 0 bases and J by 0 bases, with 9 bases between them. CDR3 in amino acids: CATSRDVAGSGNTIYF. DNA for the CDR3: TGTGCCACCAGCAGAGATGTCGCAGGCTCTGGAAACACCATATATTTT.